This T cell receptor beta chain comes out of a study of CD8+CD57+ T cells in acquired aplastic anemia. Study-level background: When averaged, DNA from sorted CD4+ and CD8+ cells came to 3.2 ug. Study results and limitations: Between patients and controls, around 30 CD8+ CDR3 sequences were found in common.

About this clonotype: Its antigen is still unknown.

Patients chosen for sequencing had shown CD8+CD57+ cell expansion by flow cytometry. Germline loops: CDR1 KGHDR, CDR2 SFDVKD. The CDR3 spans 15 residues. V lost 3 bases and J 3 bases, leaving 11 bases between the germline ends. Genomic DNA acted as the template from which TCR beta VDJ combination and CDR3 sequence profiling were carried out. Using its own MiXCR run on the reads, TCRdb lists one record per CDR3 protein. The sample contains approximately 250,000 distinct CDR3 sequences, roughly 82% of which appear only once. The specimen was sorted CD4+, CD8+, or CD8+CD57+ T cells (not recorded which) from PBMCs. This clonotype originated in a human donor with aplastic anemia. This chain links TRBV24-1 with TRBJ2-1; tentative D call: TRBD1 (5 bases). The CDR3, as DNA: TGTGCCACCAGTGATGTGGACAATTACTACAATGAGCAGTTCTTC. Protein sequence: CATSDVDNYYNEQFF.